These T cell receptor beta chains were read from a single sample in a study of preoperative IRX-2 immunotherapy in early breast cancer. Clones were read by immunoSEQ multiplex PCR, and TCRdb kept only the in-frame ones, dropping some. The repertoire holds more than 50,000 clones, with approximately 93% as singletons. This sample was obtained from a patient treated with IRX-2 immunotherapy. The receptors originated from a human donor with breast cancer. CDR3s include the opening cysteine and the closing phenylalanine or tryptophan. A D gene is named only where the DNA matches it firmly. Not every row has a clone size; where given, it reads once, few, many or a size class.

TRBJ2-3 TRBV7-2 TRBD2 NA TGTGCCAGCAGCTCCCGGACTAGCGGGGGTGATACGCAGTATTTT CASSSRTSGGDTQYF
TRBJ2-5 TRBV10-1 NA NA TGCGCCAGCAAATGTGGGGGCCGACTCGGGGAAGAGACCCAGTACTTC CASKCGGRLGEETQYF
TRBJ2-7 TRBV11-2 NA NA TGTGCCAGCAGCTGGGGATGGGCCTACGAGCAGTACTTC CASSWGWAYEQYF
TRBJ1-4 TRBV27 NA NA TGTGCCAGCAGTTTGGGTCCCCTCGGGGGACTGTTTTTT CASSLGPLGGLFF
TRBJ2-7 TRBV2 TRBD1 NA TGTGCCACCCTGACAGGGGCCTACGAGCAGTACTTC CATLTGAYEQYF
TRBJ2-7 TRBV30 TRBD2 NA TGTGCCTGGAGTGTACACCCAGCGGGGACCTACGAGCAGTACTTC CAWSVHPAGTYEQYF
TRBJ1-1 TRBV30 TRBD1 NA TGTGCCTGGAGTCCAGGGGGCGATACTGAAGCTTTCTTT CAWSPGGDTEAFF
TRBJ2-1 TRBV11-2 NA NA TGTGCCAGCAGCTCAAAGAGAACGGACAGACCTTACAATGAGCAGTTCTTC CASSSKRTDRPYNEQFF
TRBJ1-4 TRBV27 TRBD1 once TGTGCCAGCAGTCCCCGGGACAGGGGGGTTGAAAAACTGTTTTTT CASSPRDRGVEKLFF
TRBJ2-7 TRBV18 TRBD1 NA TGTGCCAGCTCACCATTATCGGGACAGGCCACCTACGAGCAGTACTTC CASSPLSGQATYEQYF
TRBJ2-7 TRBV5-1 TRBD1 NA TGCGCCAGCAGCTTGGGGGCAGGGGGCAACGAGCAGTACTTC CASSLGAGGNEQYF
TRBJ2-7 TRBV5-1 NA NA TGCGCCAGCAGCTTGGACGGAGTTACCTACGAGCAGTACTTC CASSLDGVTYEQYF
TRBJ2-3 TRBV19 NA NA TGTGCCAGTAGACCTGTCGCGGCGGGTCAGCCCCAGTATTTT CASRPVAAGQPQYF
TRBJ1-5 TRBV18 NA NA TGTGCCAGCTCACAACAGCAAAGTTATCAGCCCCAGCATTTT CASSQQQSYQPQHF
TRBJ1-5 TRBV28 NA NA TGTGCCAGCAGAACCGCGGGGGGGAATCAGCCCCAGCATTTT CASRTAGGNQPQHF
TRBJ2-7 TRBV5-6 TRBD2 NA TGTGCCAGCAGCCCGGGACTAGCCCCTTCCTACGAGCAGTACTTC CASSPGLAPSYEQYF
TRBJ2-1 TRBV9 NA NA TGTGCCAGCAGTCACACCCGCCACTACAATGAGCAGTTCTTC CASSHTRHYNEQFF
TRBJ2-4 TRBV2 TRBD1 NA TGTGCCAGCAGGGACAGGCTTAACATTCAGTACTTC CASRDRLNIQYF
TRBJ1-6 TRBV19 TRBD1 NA TGTGCCAGTAGTTCGACAGGGTATAATTCACCCCTCCACTTT CASSSTGYNSPLHF
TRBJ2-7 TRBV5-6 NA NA TGTGCCAGCAGCTTGGGGCCAGCGGTAACCTACGAGCAGTACTTC CASSLGPAVTYEQYF
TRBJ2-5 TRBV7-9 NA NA TGTGCCAGCAGAATTGAGGGGGTTCAAGAGACCCAGTACTTC CASRIEGVQETQYF
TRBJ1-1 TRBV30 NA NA TGTGCCTGGGGGCCCTTACAGGGTTACACTGAAGCTTTCTTT CAWGPLQGYTEAFF
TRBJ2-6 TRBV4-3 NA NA TGCGCCAGCAGCCAAGACTGGGTCTCTGGGGCCAACGTCCTGACTTTC CASSQDWVSGANVLTF
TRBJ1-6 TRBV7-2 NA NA TGTGCCAGCAGCGCCGCTGGATGGGGATCACCCCTCCACTTT CASSAAGWGSPLHF
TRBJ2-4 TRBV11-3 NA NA TGTGCCAGCAGCTTCGGACAGAAAAACATTCAGTACTTC CASSFGQKNIQYF
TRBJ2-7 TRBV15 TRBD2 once TGTGCCACCAGGCCGACTAGCGGGACCTACGAGCAGTACTTC CATRPTSGTYEQYF
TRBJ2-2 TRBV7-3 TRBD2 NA TGTGCCAGCAGCCCCCGATGGGCGGGGGGGAACACCGGGGAGCTGTTTTTT CASSPRWAGGNTGELFF
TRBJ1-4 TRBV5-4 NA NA TGTGCCAGCAGCTTTACGGGAGCAACTAATGAAAAACTGTTTTTT CASSFTGATNEKLFF
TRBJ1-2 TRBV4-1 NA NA TGCGCCAGCAGCCAAGGATCTGGCTACACCTTC CASSQGSGYTF
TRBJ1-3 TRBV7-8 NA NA TGTGCCAGCAGCTTACAGGGAGTTGGAAACACCATATATTTT CASSLQGVGNTIYF
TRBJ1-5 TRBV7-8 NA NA TGTGCCAGCAGCTTACGTCGGGACGGGCCCCAGCATTTT CASSLRRDGPQHF
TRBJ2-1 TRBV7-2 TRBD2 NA TGTGCCAGCACCAAGACTAGCGGGAGGGCCAATGAGCAGTTCTTC CASTKTSGRANEQFF
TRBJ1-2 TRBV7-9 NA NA TGTGCCAGCAGCTTGAGGGGCTATGGCTACACCTTC CASSLRGYGYTF
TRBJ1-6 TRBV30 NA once TGTGCCTGGATGCGGAGCTCCTATAATTCACCCCTCCACTTT CAWMRSSYNSPLHF
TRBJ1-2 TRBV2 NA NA TGTGCCAGCAGTGCCGGGGAGGGAGACTATGGCTACACCTTC CASSAGEGDYGYTF
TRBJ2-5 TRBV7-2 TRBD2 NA TGTGCCAGCAGCGCGGGGGGGGAGGTGGAGACCCAGTACTTC CASSAGGEVETQYF
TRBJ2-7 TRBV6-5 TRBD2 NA TGTGCCAGCAGTTACTCCTTGGTGGGAGGGCCATCACGGCAGTACTTC CASSYSLVGGPSRQYF
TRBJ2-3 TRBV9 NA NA TGTGCCAGCAGCGTAGCCCCGGGAGAGACGCAGTATTTT CASSVAPGETQYF
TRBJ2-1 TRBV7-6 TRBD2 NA TGTGCCAGCAGCTTAGTAGCGGGAGGGCACAATGAGCAGTTCTTC CASSLVAGGHNEQFF
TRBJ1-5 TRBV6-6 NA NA TGTGCCAGCAGTTACGGTAGCAATCAGCCCCAGCATTTT CASSYGSNQPQHF
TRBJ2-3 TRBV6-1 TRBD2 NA TGTGCCAGCAGGGGACTAGCGGGGGTACAAGGTACGCAGTATTTT CASRGLAGVQGTQYF
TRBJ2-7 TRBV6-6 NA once TGTGCCAGCAGTTCATCGATAGTTGAGCAGTACTTC CASSSSIVEQYF
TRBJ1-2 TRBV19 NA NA TGTGCCAGTAGTATTTCCCCAGGGGTAGATGGCTACACCTTC CASSISPGVDGYTF
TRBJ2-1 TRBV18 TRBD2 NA TGTGCCAGCTCACATAGCGGGAGATTTAGCAATGAGCAGTTCTTC CASSHSGRFSNEQFF
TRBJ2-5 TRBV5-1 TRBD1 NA TGCGCCAGCAGCTTGGATAGGGGGCGCGAGACCCAGTACTTC CASSLDRGRETQYF
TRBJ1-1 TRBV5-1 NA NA TGCGCCAGCAGCTTGGGGGGGGGTAGCACTGAAGCTTTCTTT CASSLGGGSTEAFF
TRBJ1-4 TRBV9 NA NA TGTGCCAGCAGCCCAGTCGGGGGGGAATTTAATGAAAAACTGTTTTTT CASSPVGGEFNEKLFF
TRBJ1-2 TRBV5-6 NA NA TGTGCCAGCAGCCCTCTCCCAGGAGGCGGCTACACCTTC CASSPLPGGGYTF
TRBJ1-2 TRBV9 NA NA TGTGCCAGCAGCGTAGGCCTTGGACGGCTCTATGGCTACACCTTC CASSVGLGRLYGYTF
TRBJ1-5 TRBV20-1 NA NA TGCAGTGCTAACAGCAATCAGCCCCAGCATTTT CSANSNQPQHF
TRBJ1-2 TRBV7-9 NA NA TGTGCCAGCAGCTTACTGGGGAGCGGCTACACCTTC CASSLLGSGYTF
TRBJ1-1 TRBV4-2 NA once TGTGCCAGCAGCTCCAGGGGCCGCGGAGGAGCTTTCTTT CASSSRGRGGAFF
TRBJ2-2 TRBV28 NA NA TGTGCCAGCACCGGCCACTCGGGAAGGGGCACCGGGGAGCTGTTTTTT CASTGHSGRGTGELFF
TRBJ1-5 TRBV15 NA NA TGTGCCACCAGCAGAGAACAGGGAGGCCAGCCCCAGCATTTT CATSREQGGQPQHF
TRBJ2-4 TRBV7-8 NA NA TGTGCCAGCCTCCTGGGTGTCAGGGAAGCCAAAAACATTCAGTACTTC CASLLGVREAKNIQYF